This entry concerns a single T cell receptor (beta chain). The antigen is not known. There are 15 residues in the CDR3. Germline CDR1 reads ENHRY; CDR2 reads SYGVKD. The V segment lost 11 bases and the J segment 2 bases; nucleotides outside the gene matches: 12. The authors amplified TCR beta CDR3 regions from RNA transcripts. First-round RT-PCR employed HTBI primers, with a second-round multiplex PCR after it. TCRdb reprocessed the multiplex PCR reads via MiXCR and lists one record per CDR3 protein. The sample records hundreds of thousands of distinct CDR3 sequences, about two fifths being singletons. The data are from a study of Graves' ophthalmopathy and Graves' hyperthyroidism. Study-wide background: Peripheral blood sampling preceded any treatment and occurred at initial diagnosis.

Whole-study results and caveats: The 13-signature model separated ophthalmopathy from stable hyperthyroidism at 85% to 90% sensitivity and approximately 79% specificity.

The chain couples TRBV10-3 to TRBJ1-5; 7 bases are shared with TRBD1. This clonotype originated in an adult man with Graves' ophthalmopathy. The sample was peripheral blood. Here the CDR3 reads CAGSDRQGRNQPQHF. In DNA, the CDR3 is TGTGCCGGCAGTGATCGACAGGGCCGCAATCAGCCCCAGCATTTT.